These T cell receptor beta chains were read from a single sample in a study of graft-versus-host responses after intestinal transplantation. These receptors have no known antigen. Here immunoSEQ multiplex PCR was the method, and the copy in TCRdb shows in-frame clones only, minus some. The sample holds about 130,000 clones, approximately 94% seen once. The source material was unstimulated CD4+ T cells sorted from spleen or lymph node cells, sampled before intestinal transplant. The source is a human donor who received an intestinal transplant. CDR3s include the opening cysteine and the closing phenylalanine or tryptophan. Fields, in order: J gene, V gene, clone size, D gene, CDR3 protein, CDR3 DNA. D genes are given only for firm matches. A row's size may be missing; if present it is once, few, many or a size class.

TRBJ2-2 | TRBV11-2 | - | - | CASSLAQSQGGRELFF | TGTGCCAGCAGCTTAGCCCAATCGCAGGGGGGCCGGGAGCTGTTTTTT
TRBJ2-3 | TRBV2 | once | - | CASIIQGKGDTQYF | TGTGCCAGCATTATACAGGGAAAGGGAGATACGCAGTATTTT
TRBJ1-1 | TRBV6-1 | - | - | CASSPMGGTEAFF | TGTGCCAGCAGTCCAATGGGAGGGACTGAAGCTTTCTTT
TRBJ1-1 | TRBV5-1 | - | TRBD1 | CASSLGQATMNTEAFF | TGCGCCAGCAGCCTGGGACAGGCGACGATGAACACTGAAGCTTTCTTT
TRBJ2-1 | TRBV5-1 | - | - | CASSRRGQGSEQFF | TGCGCCAGCTCCCGGCGTGGGCAGGGGAGTGAGCAGTTCTTC
TRBJ2-5 | TRBV29-1 | - | TRBD2 | CSVIGRVQETQYF | TGCAGCGTTATAGGGAGGGTACAAGAGACCCAGTACTTC
TRBJ2-5 | TRBV5-1 | - | - | CASSLGSGETQYF | TGCGCCAGCAGCTTGGGGAGTGGAGAGACCCAGTACTTC
TRBJ1-3 | TRBV18 | - | - | CASSPSPGFGNTIYF | TGTGCCAGCTCACCATCGCCGGGGTTTGGAAACACCATATATTTT
TRBJ2-7 | TRBV6-5 | - | TRBD1 | CASSYSGTGTYEQYF | TGTGCCAGCAGTTACTCCGGGACAGGGACGTACGAGCAGTACTTC
TRBJ1-6 | TRBV5-5 | few | - | CASSLQQSSYNSPLHF | TGTGCCAGCAGCTTACAGCAGAGCTCCTATAATTCACCCCTCCACTTT